This is a list of T cell receptor beta chains from one sample in a study of blood T cell repertoires in COVID-19. The method was immunoSEQ multiplex PCR; TCRdb's version includes in-frame clones alone and lacks a portion of them. The data contain about 140,000 clones, roughly 81% of them singletons. Specimen: peripheral blood. These receptors all come from a woman aged 45 to 65 with active or convalescent COVID-19. Both conserved end residues are part of each CDR3. Each record gives: V gene, J gene, D gene, CDR3 protein, CDR3 DNA. A D gene is named only where the DNA matches it firmly.

>TRBV5-1|TRBJ1-3|-
CASSPRDTGGTIYF
TGCGCCAGCAGCCCCAGGGACACCGGAGGCACCATATATTTT
>TRBV28|TRBJ2-2|TRBD1
CASSPIPGTGVNTGELFF
TGTGCCAGCAGTCCCATCCCCGGGACAGGGGTCAACACCGGGGAGCTGTTTTTT
>TRBV6-6|TRBJ1-1|-
CASSYEGMDTEAFF
TGTGCCAGCAGTTACGAGGGTATGGACACTGAAGCTTTCTTT
>TRBV9|TRBJ2-5|TRBD1
CASSGGQLQETQYF
TGTGCCAGCAGCGGGGGACAGCTCCAAGAGACCCAGTACTTC
>TRBV20-1|TRBJ1-2|-
CSASIYGYTF
TGCAGTGCTAGCATCTATGGCTACACCTTC
>TRBV6-6|TRBJ1-2|TRBD1
CASSLGQGFDYTF
TGTGCCAGCAGTTTGGGACAGGGCTTTGACTACACCTTC
>TRBV19|TRBJ1-1|-
CASSMTDSTEAFF
TGTGCCAGTAGTATGACGGACAGCACTGAAGCTTTCTTT
>TRBV2|TRBJ2-1|TRBD2
CASSERVLAGVFHEQFF
TGTGCCAGCAGTGAAAGGGTCCTAGCGGGAGTTTTCCATGAGCAGTTCTTC
>TRBV27|TRBJ2-7|TRBD2
CASSSAGTSSHEQYF
TGTGCCAGCAGTTCAGCCGGGACTAGCAGCCACGAGCAGTACTTC
>TRBV7-2|TRBJ2-6|-
CASSLERGAGANVLTF
TGTGCCAGCAGCTTAGAACGCGGGGCTGGGGCCAACGTCCTGACTTTC